This T cell receptor (beta chain) appears in the sequencing data of a study of T cell clones after liver transplantation. Study-wide background: Post-transplant blood was tracked for graft-donor-reactive T cell clones identified in a pre-transplant mixed lymphocyte reaction. Standard immunosuppression, with no induction, continued until 12-24 months after transplant.

Germline V gives CDR1 SQVTM, CDR2 ANQGSEA. The length of the CDR3 is 10 residues. V lost 4 bases and J 7 bases, leaving 5 bases between the germline ends. Worth noting for this clone: Its antigen is undetermined.

Findings and limits, study-wide: Post-transplant time points were not standardized, so conclusions are preliminary. Low donor cell numbers restricted donor-reactive repertoire measurement in a couple of subjects.

Here immunoSEQ multiplex PCR was the method, and the copy in TCRdb shows in-frame clones only, minus some. This sample has under 85,000 clones, with about 80% found just once. The chain has TRBV29-1 and TRBJ2-1, with D uncertain. The TCR originated in a human patient who received a liver transplant. Some T cells may be the graft donor's. The starting material was CD4+ T cells from blood, obtained 12 months after liver transplant. CDR3 coding DNA: TGCAGCGTTGGGGGAAATGAGCAGTTCTTC. Encoded protein: CSVGGNEQFF.